The sequence of this T cell receptor (beta chain) was determined in a study of cytomegalovirus exposure and HLA in healthy donors. PCR was performed using 60 Vbeta and 13 Jbeta primers. Method: immunoSEQ multiplex PCR; TCRdb's copy keeps in-frame clones and lacks some. This sample yields about 150,000 clones, of which around 84% are seen a single time; less than 2.5% belongs to the top ten. Only one count was recorded for this clone. The CDR3 extends over 17 amino acids. The germline V gene encodes CDR1 SGHRS and CDR2 YFSETQ. Germline trimming cut 1 base from V and 4 bases from J; bases unmatched to any gene: 9.

Sequencing was performed on PBMCs. This chain uses TRBV5-1 with TRBJ2-3, with 10 bases matching TRBD2. The receptor comes from a woman aged 18-29 years in good health and CMV-seronegative. Here the CDR3 reads CASSLRLAGPGADTQYF. CDR3 DNA sequence: TGCGCCAGCAGCTTGAGACTAGCGGGCCCCGGGGCAGATACGCAGTATTTT.